The 19 T cell receptor beta chains presented below share a single source sample, sequenced in a study of T cell responses to AZD1222 COVID-19 vaccine. Only in-frame clones appear in the TCRdb table, and some are missing; sequencing was by immunoSEQ multiplex PCR. The data show roughly 150,000 clones, around 91% seen once. The specimen was peripheral blood, collected on day 0 of AZD1222 vaccination. These receptor sequences come from an adult in good health.

This chain links TRBV7-2 with TRBJ2-5, with a weak D call TRBD2 (6 bases). Germline V gene lookup returns CDR1 SGHTA and CDR2 FQGNSA. Trimming took off 1 base at V and 2 bases at J, with 11 bases between the two ends. This CDR3 spans 15 amino acids. The CDR3 loop is CASSLVHGSQETQYF. For the CDR3, the DNA is TGTGCCAGCAGCTTAGTACACGGGAGTCAAGAGACCCAGTACTTC.

The V call is TRBV6-2 or TRBV6-3, the J call TRBJ2-7; 9 bases fit TRBD2. CDR1 and CDR2 from the germline V gene are MNHEY and SVGEGT. The CDR3 spans 15 residues. J gave up 5 bases and V 0 bases, and 5 bases lay outside the gene matches. The CDR3 sequence: CASSYSAGGIDEQYF. CDR3 sequence (DNA): TGTGCCAGCAGTTACTCAGCGGGAGGTATCGACGAGCAGTACTTC.

This clone has just a few counts. This chain uses TRBV19 with TRBJ2-1; 11 bases map to TRBD2. The CDR3 contains 15 residues. CDR1 is LNHDA, CDR2 SQIVND, per germline (reference sequence). With V trimmed by 4 bases and J by 4 bases, 3 bases remained unmatched. The CDR3 here is CASSTGTSGYNEQFF. The CDR3 DNA reads as TGTGCCAGTAGTACTGGGACTAGCGGTTACAATGAGCAGTTCTTC.

CDR3 sequence (DNA): TGTGCCAGCAGCCAGGGGACAGGGCGCCTCACAGATACGCAGTATTTT. Translation: CASSQGTGRLTDTQYF. The genes are TRBV7-9 and TRBJ2-3; 9 nucleotides match TRBD1. J lost 2 bases, V lost 5 bases, and 8 bases had no gene match. Per germline, CDR1 SEHNR and CDR2 FQNEAQ (reference sequence). CDR3 length: 16 residues. Full variable domain (missing parts from reference TRBV7-9 and TRBJ2-3): DTGVSQNPRHKITKRGQNVTFRCDPISEHNRLYWYRQTLGQGPEFLTYFQNEAQLEKSRLLSDRFSAERPKGSFSTLEIQRTEQGDSAMYLCASSQGTGRLTDTQYFGPGTRLTVL.

The chain carries TRBV4-1 and TRBJ1-5, with a possible D match to TRBD1 (5 bases). The V and J ends lost 6 bases and 0 bases respectively, with 9 bases between them. Per the germline V gene, CDR1 is MGHRA and CDR2 is YSYEKL. This CDR3 is built from 14 residues. The CDR3 region has the DNA TGCGCCAGCAGTACCACAGGTAGCAATCAGCCCCAGCATTTT. It encodes CASSTTGSNQPQHF.

This sequence joins TRBV27 and TRBJ2-5, with a possible D match to TRBD1 (5 bases). The V and J ends lost 5 bases and 5 bases respectively, with 12 bases between them. The CDR3 runs to 13 residues. The V gene's germline CDR1 is MNHEY and CDR2 SMNVEV (reference sequence). In DNA, the CDR3 is TGTGCCAGCAGTCAGAGGACACGGGAGACCCAGTACTTC. Residues: CASSQRTRETQYF.

The genes are TRBV30 and TRBJ1-3; D is unresolved. Between the trimmed V and J ends, which lost 2 bases and 4 bases, there was a span of 9 bases. CDR1 is GTSNPN, CDR2 SVGIG, per germline (reference sequence). CDR3 length: 13 amino acids. The CDR3 protein is CAWSIAGGNTIYF. CDR3 nucleotides: TGTGCCTGGAGTATCGCGGGCGGAAACACCATATATTTT. Together with reference TRBV30 and TRBJ1-3, the CDR3 gives the full variable domain: SQTIHQWPATLVQPVGSPLSLECTVEGTSNPNLYWYRQAAGRGLQLLFYSVGIGQISSEVPQNLSASRPQDRQFILSSKKLLLSDSGFYLCAWSIAGGNTIYFGEGSWLTVV.

J is TRBJ2-1 and V is TRBV5-8; D ambiguous. Germline V gene data show CDR1 as SGHTS and CDR2 as YDEGEE. This CDR3 has 13 residues. V was trimmed by 4 bases and J by 8 bases, leaving 13 bases between them. CDR3 residues: CASSPPVSDEQFF. The CDR3 nucleotides read TGTGCCAGCAGCCCCCCGGTTTCGGATGAGCAGTTCTTC.

J is TRBJ2-1 and V is TRBV4-1; D unresolved. V was trimmed by 2 bases and J by 4 bases, leaving 24 bases between them. Looked up from germline, CDR1 is MGHRA and CDR2 is YSYEKL. This CDR3 contains 19 residues. The CDR3 sequence: CASSQPTILNTNRYNEQFF. The CDR3 DNA is TGCGCCAGCAGCCAACCGACAATACTAAATACCAATAGGTACAATGAGCAGTTCTTC.

This clone is a singleton in its sample. V is TRBV28 and J is TRBJ1-6; a possible D gene is TRBD1 (5 bases). The germline V gene has CDR1 MDHEN and CDR2 SYDVKM. With 11 bases removed from V and 10 bases from J, the gap between germline ends came to 15 bases. CDR3 length: 12 residues. For the CDR3, the DNA is TGTGCCGGGGGACCCGTCAGATCACCCCTCCACTTT. This codes for CAGGPVRSPLHF.

The chain is built from TRBV11-2 and TRBJ1-3; D is undetermined. This CDR3 contains 16 residues. Deletions cut 1 base from V and 0 bases from J, with 10 bases between. Germline V gene data show CDR1 as SGHAT and CDR2 as FQNNGV. In DNA form, the CDR3 reads TGTGCCAGCAGCTTAGCCTCGGCAAGCTCTGGAAACACCATATATTTT. Translated, it gives CASSLASASSGNTIYF.

For this clone: Since a much larger clone is just one base distant, this may be a read error. The same CDR3 arises from other DNA sequences in this sample as well. The rearrangement links TRBV3-1 (or the pseudogene TRBV3-2) to TRBJ2-7, with 9 bases fitting TRBD2. The CDR3 runs 17 residues. Germline values: CDR1 LGHDT, CDR2 YNNKEL (reference sequence). The CDR3 here is CATSQGLAGGDAGEQYF. The CDR3 bases are TGTGCCACCAGCCAAGGACTCGCGGGGGGGGACGCCGGCGAGCAGTACTTC.

The chain has TRBV30 and TRBJ1-3; TRBD1 might be the D (6 bases). Germline loops: CDR1 GTSNPN, CDR2 SVGIG (reference sequence). The CDR3 length is 14 residues. V shed 4 bases and J shed 5 bases, with 15 bases lying between them. CDR3 sequence: CAWTRGRGRNTIYF. In nucleotides, the CDR3 is TGTGCCTGGACCCGGGGTCGGGGGCGAAACACCATATATTTT.

This clone was seen a handful of times. The chain recombines TRBV27 with TRBJ2-1; 9 nucleotides agree with TRBD2. Germline V gives CDR1 MNHEY, CDR2 SMNVEV (reference sequence). The CDR3 has 13 residues. V gave up 3 bases and J gave up 10 bases; unmatched junction bases: 4. The CDR3 spells CASSFTLAGEQFF. CDR3 in DNA: TGTGCCAGCAGTTTTACGCTAGCGGGAGAGCAGTTCTTC.

In nucleotides, the CDR3 is TGTGCCAGCAGCTTAGGTAGGGGGCAGGGAGACTCCTACGAGCAGTACTTC. Translation gives CASSLGRGQGDSYEQYF. The V and J genes are TRBV7-9 and TRBJ2-7; 7 bases agree with TRBD1. The germline V gene has CDR1 SEHNR and CDR2 FQNEAQ (reference sequence). The CDR3 runs 17 residues. Trimming took 1 base from V and 0 from J; bases not matched to a gene: 9.

The chain combines TRBV25-1 with TRBJ1-4, with 10 bases that match TRBD1. The CDR3 is 14 residues long. Germline-derived CDR1 and CDR2 are MGHDK and SYGVNS. Losses at the gene ends were 7 bases for V and 8 bases for J; bases not matched to a gene: 7. DNA for the CDR3: TGTGCCAGCACCGACCGGGACAGGGGAGAAAAACTGTTTTTT. This codes for CASTDRDRGEKLFF. The full variable domain, in which reference TRBV25-1 and TRBJ1-4 provide the parts outside the CDR3, is EADIYQTPRYLVIGTGKKITLECSQTMGHDKMYWYQQDPGMELHLIHYSYGVNSTEKGDLSSESTVSRIRTEHFPLTLESARPSHTSQYLCASTDRDRGEKLFFGSGTQLSVL.

The chain is built from TRBV7-2 and TRBJ2-7, with TRBD1 identical over 9 bases. CDR1 is SGHTA, CDR2 FQGNSA, per germline. V lost 5 bases and J lost 3; bases outside the gene matches: 5. The CDR3 is 14 amino acids. As DNA, the CDR3 is TGTGCCAGCAGCCTTGACAGGGGGTTCTACGAGCAGTACTTC. It specifies CASSLDRGFYEQYF.

The chain carries TRBV5-5 and TRBJ2-7, with D maybe TRBD1 (5 bases). V lost 4 bases, J lost 4 bases, and 15 bases lay in between. This CDR3 region has 14 residues. Germline-derived CDR1 and CDR2 are SGHKS and YYEKEE (reference sequence). The CDR3: CASSETGSQYEQYF. DNA for the CDR3: TGTGCCAGCAGCGAAACAGGCAGTCAGTACGAGCAGTACTTC.

In its sample, this clone was seen once. At one end the junction does not follow the germline gene, possibly because of a read error. The chain is built from TRBV7-9 and TRBJ1-2, with 12 bases lining up with TRBD1. CDR1 is SEHNR, CDR2 FQNEAQ, per germline (reference sequence). The CDR3 is 14 amino acids. CDR3 region: CASSVSGTGGTLPF. The DNA of the CDR3 is TGTGCCAGCAGCGTTAGCGGGACAGGGGGCACTTTACCCTTC.